Shown below are 31 T cell receptor beta chains from a single sample sequenced in a study of CD8+CD57+ T cells in acquired aplastic anemia. TCR beta VDJ and CDR3 profiles were obtained from a genomic DNA template. MiXCR, applied by TCRdb to the reads, yields one record per CDR3 protein. The data contain about 220,000 distinct CDR3 sequences, around 45% of them seen just once; the ten biggest clones take up about 7.8%. Patients picked for sequencing had shown CD8+CD57+ cell expansion detected by flow cytometry. Sequencing input: sorted CD4+, CD8+, or CD8+CD57+ T cells (not recorded which) from PBMCs. These receptors all stem from a human donor with aplastic anemia.

The chain is built from TRBV7-6 and TRBJ1-2; D not resolved. The CDR3 is made up of 13 amino acids. Germline V gives CDR1 SGHVS, CDR2 FNYEAQ. The germline V and J ends were trimmed by 5 bases and 10 bases, with 17 bases remaining between them. The DNA for the CDR3 is TGTGCCAGCAGCCCGAGACTGTTGGGAGCCTACACCTTC. This translates into CASSPRLLGAYTF.

This clonotype was counted ten times or more. The rearrangement joins TRBV20-1 to TRBJ2-7; possible D gene TRBD1, 5 bases. V lost 0 bases and J 3 bases, leaving 9 bases between the germline ends. The CDR3 length is 13 residues. Germline values: CDR1 DFQATT, CDR2 SNEGSKA (reference sequence). The CDR3 sequence: CSAREDTYYEQYF. The CDR3 coding sequence is TGCAGTGCTAGAGAGGACACATACTACGAGCAGTACTTC.

To note about this clonotype: A much larger clone differs from this one at a single base, so this may be a read error. The CDR3 loop is CASSQGGGAGYTF. CDR3 nucleotides: TGTGCCAGCAGCCAAGGGGGGGGCGCAGGCTACACCTTC. The chain combines TRBV14 with TRBJ1-2, with TRBD1 as a possible D gene (6 bases). V lost 1 base, J lost 8 bases, and 11 bases lay in between. CDR1 is SGHDN and CDR2 is FVKESK in the germline V gene. This CDR3 contains 13 residues.

In its sample, this clonotype was seen many times. The V gene is TRBV19, the J gene TRBJ1-6, with TRBD1 matching 10 bases. Germline V gives CDR1 LNHDA, CDR2 SQIVND (reference sequence). V trimming: 7 bases; J trimming: 8 bases; junction bases outside the gene matches: 11. This CDR3 spans 16 amino acids. The CDR3 nucleotides are TGTGCCAGTACAGAGGCCACCGGGACAGGGGATTCACCCCTCCACTTT. This gives the protein CASTEATGTGDSPLHF.

In this sample, this clonotype turned up many times. The chain uses TRBV9 and TRBJ2-1; D not certain. This CDR3 has 12 residues. CDR1 SGDLS and CDR2 YYNGEE come from the germline V gene. Trimming pared 4 bases from V and 7 bases from J, leaving 9 bases between. The DNA for the CDR3 is TGTGCCAGCAGCCCTCGTAGGAATGAGCAGTTCTTC. Its translation is CASSPRRNEQFF.

This clonotype occurred a few times. The chain has TRBV7-9 and TRBJ2-5; D call uncertain. Between the trimmed V and J ends, which lost 3 bases and 7 bases, there was a span of 9 bases. CDR3 size: 12 residues. Germline V lookup: CDR1 SEHNR, CDR2 FQNEAQ (reference sequence). CDR3 sequence: CASSLGTGTQYF. Written as DNA, the CDR3 is TGTGCCAGCAGCTTGGGTACTGGGACCCAGTACTTC. Based on the CDR3 plus reference TRBV7-9 and TRBJ2-5, the full variable domain is DTGVSQNPRHKITKRGQNVTFRCDPISEHNRLYWYRQTLGQGPEFLTYFQNEAQLEKSRLLSDRFSAERPKGSFSTLEIQRTEQGDSAMYLCASSLGTGTQYFGPGTRLLVL.

This clonotype was recorded many times. The gene calls are TRBV29-1 and TRBJ1-4, with 8 bases that match TRBD1. CDR1 and CDR2 from the germline V gene are SQVTM and ANQGSEA. This CDR3 contains 14 residues. With V trimmed by 5 bases and J by 4 bases, 6 bases remained unmatched. The CDR3 bases are TGCAGCGTTATGACAGGGGAAAGTAATGAAAAACTGTTTTTT. It specifies CSVMTGESNEKLFF.

This clonotype occurred many times. V usage is TRBV12-3 or TRBV12-4 and J usage is TRBJ1-6; D gene unclear. The CDR3 extends over 18 amino acids. The V end was cut by 1 base, the J end by 3 bases, with 16 bases between. The CDR3 spells CASSLGKHGRFYNSPLHF. The CDR3 DNA follows: TGTGCCAGCAGTTTAGGTAAACACGGACGGTTCTATAATTCACCCCTCCACTTT.

This clonotype was recorded many times. The J gene is TRBJ1-1, the V gene TRBV9, with D possibly being TRBD1 (5 bases). Germline V gene data show CDR1 as SGDLS and CDR2 as YYNGEE. V was trimmed by 6 bases and J by 0 bases, leaving 12 bases between them. This CDR3 contains 14 residues. CDR3 region: CASNEGQLNTEAFF. In nucleotides, the CDR3 is TGTGCCAGCAACGAGGGGCAATTGAACACTGAAGCTTTCTTT.

The chain recombines TRBV10-3 with TRBJ2-7; 9 nucleotides agree with TRBD1. Trimming at V came to 6 bases and at J to 2 bases, leaving 5 bases not matched to a gene. There are 14 residues in the CDR3. CDR1 and CDR2 (germline): ENHRY, SYGVKD. The CDR3 DNA is TGTGCCATCAGCAGTGGACAGGGGCCCTACGAGCAGTACTTC. This codes for CAISSGQGPYEQYF.

This clonotype occurred many times. This chain links TRBV7-6 with TRBJ2-1; D call uncertain. The CDR3 consists of 15 residues. With 1 base removed from V and 1 base from J, the gap between germline ends came to 8 bases. Germline V CDR1 and CDR2: SGHVS, FNYEAQ. The CDR3 protein is CASSLVSVSYNEQFF. The CDR3 DNA reads as TGTGCCAGCAGCTTAGTTTCCGTGTCCTACAATGAGCAGTTCTTC.

This chain links TRBV20-1 with TRBJ2-5; D remains ambiguous. Germline lookup yields CDR1 DFQATT and CDR2 SNEGSKA (reference sequence). V was cut by 3 bases and J by 3 bases, with 8 bases left in between. The CDR3 sequence is 12 residues long. The CDR3 DNA reads TGCAGTGCTAGTCAAGGGAAAGAGACCCAGTACTTC. Its translation: CSASQGKETQYF.

This clonotype appeared a few times. The chain uses TRBV7-8 and TRBJ2-7; no definite D call. The germline gives CDR1 SGHVS, CDR2 FQNEAQ. V lost 1 base, J lost 3 bases, and 7 bases lay in between. This CDR3 contains 13 residues. This chain's CDR3 is CASSLEIGYEQYF. In DNA, the CDR3 is TGTGCCAGCAGCTTAGAGATCGGCTACGAGCAGTACTTC.

This CDR3 reads CASSLTSGPYEQYF. Here the CDR3 DNA reads TGTGCCAGCAGCTTAACTAGCGGGCCATACGAGCAGTACTTC. This chain links TRBV7-8 with TRBJ2-7; TRBD2 matches at 9 bases. The CDR3 is 14 amino acids. From germline, CDR1 is SGHVS and CDR2 FQNEAQ. V gave up 2 bases and J gave up 4 bases; unmatched junction bases: 3.

This clonotype showed up many times. The genes are TRBV11-2 and TRBJ2-1; no firm D call. CDR1 and CDR2 from the germline V gene are SGHAT and FQNNGV. The CDR3 spans 15 residues. Trimming took 5 bases from V and 2 from J, leaving 13 bases between them. As DNA, the CDR3 is TGTGCCAGCAGCACAAGACAACCCACCTACAATGAGCAGTTCTTC. As protein: CASSTRQPTYNEQFF.

This clonotype has a count of ten or more. The rearrangement links TRBV7-9 to TRBJ2-7; tentatively, D is TRBD2 (6 bases). This CDR3 has 16 residues. Trimming took off 2 bases at V and 3 bases at J, with 17 bases between the two ends. Germline V lookup: CDR1 SEHNR, CDR2 FQNEAQ (reference sequence). The CDR3 sequence is CASSLIGAGPGYEQYF. CDR3 bases: TGTGCCAGCAGCTTAATTGGGGCGGGACCGGGCTACGAGCAGTACTTC.

The chain employs TRBV5-1 and TRBJ1-4, with D possibly TRBD1 on 5 matching bases. Germline V gene data show CDR1 as SGHRS and CDR2 as YFSETQ. V lost 4 bases, J lost 7 bases, and 14 bases lay in between. The CDR3 is 14 amino acids. For the CDR3, the DNA is TGCGCCAGCAGCCCAAACCGACAGAGTGAAAAACTGTTTTTT. The encoded protein is CASSPNRQSEKLFF. The full variable domain, rest sourced from reference TRBV5-1 and TRBJ1-4, is KAGVTQTPRYLIKTRGQQVTLSCSPISGHRSVSWYQQTPGQGLQFLFEYFSETQRNKGNFPGRFSGRQFSNSRSEMNVSTLELGDSALYLCASSPNRQSEKLFFGSGTQLSVL.

The chain combines TRBV24-1 with TRBJ2-7; D tentatively fits TRBD1 or TRBD2 (5 bases each). There are 13 residues in the CDR3. The V end was cut by 4 bases, the J end by 5 bases, with 11 bases between. The V gene's germline CDR1 is KGHDR and CDR2 SFDVKD. CDR3 region: CATSDRRGNEQYF. The CDR3 coding sequence is TGTGCCACCAGTGACCGCCGGGGCAACGAGCAGTACTTC.

This clonotype was observed a few times. V gene TRBV7-2 combines with J gene TRBJ2-7; D is perhaps TRBD1 (7 bases). Germline CDR1 SGHTA, CDR2 FQGNSA. This CDR3 is built from 16 residues. V lost 1 base and J 4 bases, leaving 17 bases between the germline ends. In nucleotides, the CDR3 is TGTGCCAGCAGCTTAGAGTTGACAGGGACTGGGTACGAGCAGTACTTC. It encodes CASSLELTGTGYEQYF.

This clonotype appeared a few times. This chain joins TRBV27 and TRBJ2-7; 13 bases are a match to TRBD2. The germline CDR1 and CDR2 sequences are MNHEY and SMNVEV (reference sequence). This CDR3 comprises 16 residues. The V and J ends lost 3 bases and 4 bases, in that order; junction bases with no gene match: 6. The CDR3 reads CASSFLGTSGIYEQYF. CDR3 sequence (DNA): TGTGCCAGCAGTTTCTTAGGGACTAGCGGGATTTACGAGCAGTACTTC.

This clonotype was seen at least ten times. The chain recombines TRBV7-2 with TRBJ2-7; TRBD1 matches at 7 bases. This CDR3 is built from 13 residues. Unmatched junction bases numbered 3, after V lost 4 bases and J lost 3 bases. CDR1 SGHTA and CDR2 FQGNSA come from the germline V gene. In DNA form, the CDR3 reads TGTGCCAGCAGCTCCGGGACAGACTACGAGCAGTACTTC. Translating gives CASSSGTDYEQYF. The full variable domain, with the rest looked up from reference TRBV7-2 and TRBJ2-7, is GAGVSQSPSNKVTEKGKDVELRCDPISGHTALYWYRQSLGQGLEFLIYFQGNSAPDKSGLPSDRFSAERTGGSVSTLTIQRTQQEDSAVYLCASSSGTDYEQYFGPGTRLTVT.

The chain uses TRBV2 and TRBJ1-2, with TRBD1 identical over 9 bases. The CDR3 covers 13 residues. The trim removed 3 bases at V and 7 bases at J, leaving 3 bases unmatched. The V gene's germline CDR1 is SNHLY and CDR2 FYNNEI. The DNA for the CDR3 is TGTGCCAGCAGTGAGACAGGGGGGGGTGGCTACACCTTC. Protein product: CASSETGGGGYTF.

Many counts were recorded for this clonotype. The V and J genes are TRBV4-3 and TRBJ2-7; D may be TRBD2 (5 bases). This CDR3 contains 13 residues. Germline CDR1 and CDR2: LGHNA and YSLEER. Trimming took 0 bases from V and 4 from J, leaving 7 bases between them. CDR3 protein: CASSQDSGYEQYF. CDR3 DNA sequence: TGCGCCAGCAGCCAAGATTCGGGGTACGAGCAGTACTTC.

This clonotype was detected many times. The chain uses TRBV7-2 and TRBJ2-1; 8 bases are a match to TRBD1. This CDR3 is 15 amino acids long. V shed 8 bases and J 6 bases; nucleotides not matched to a gene: 12. Per germline, CDR1 SGHTA and CDR2 FQGNSA. CDR3 sequence: CASGNRDRNFNEQFF. DNA for the CDR3: TGTGCCAGCGGGAACCGGGACAGGAACTTCAATGAGCAGTTCTTC.

CDR3 sequence reads: CASSSGTYYNEQFF. The CDR3 coding sequence is TGTGCCAGCAGCTCGGGGACCTACTACAATGAGCAGTTCTTC. The chain couples TRBV9 to TRBJ2-1; D may correspond to TRBD1 or TRBD2 (5 bases each). Germline V CDR1 and CDR2: SGDLS, YYNGEE. The CDR3 contains 14 residues. V lost 4 bases and J 3 bases, leaving 11 bases between the germline ends.

As concerns this clonotype: A read error may produce the germline difference seen at one junction end. The rearrangement uses TRBV15 and TRBJ1-2; a weak D match, TRBD1 (5 bases). Germline values: CDR1 LNHNV, CDR2 YYDKDF (reference sequence). This CDR3 spans 13 amino acids. CDR3 amino acids: CATSSNRYCGYTF. The CDR3 region has the DNA TGCGCCACCAGCAGCAACAGGTACTGTGGCTACACCTTC.

Concerning this clonotype: This may arise from a read error, as a much more abundant clone is one base away. The chain has TRBV5-5 and TRBJ1-1; a weak D match, TRBD1 (5 bases). Germline V gene lookup returns CDR1 SGHKS and CDR2 YYEKEE (reference sequence). The CDR3 spans 15 residues. CDR3: CASSLVLGVNPEAFF. The CDR3, as DNA: TGTGCCAGCAGCTTGGTGTTGGGGGTGAACCCTGAAGCTTTCTTT.

CDR3 sequence: CATSSPRGTAGELFF. The DNA of the CDR3 is TGTGCCACCAGCAGCCCTAGAGGAACGGCCGGGGAGCTGTTTTTT. The chain carries TRBV15 and TRBJ2-2; D call uncertain. This CDR3 contains 15 residues. V was shortened by 3 bases and J by 6 bases, with 14 bases between the two germline ends. Germline CDR1 and CDR2: LNHNV and YYDKDF (reference sequence).

This clonotype has more than one count but fewer than ten. The J gene is TRBJ1-4, the V gene TRBV6-2 or TRBV6-3; D not resolved. The V and J ends lost 5 bases and 10 bases respectively, with 23 bases between them. Germline CDR1 MNHEY, CDR2 SVGEGT. The CDR3 loop spans 16 amino acids. The CDR3 is CASSNPIIRPVRKLFF. The CDR3 DNA is TGTGCCAGCAGTAACCCGATCATAAGGCCGGTTCGAAAACTGTTTTTT.

The V and J genes are TRBV29-1 and TRBJ2-5, with TRBD1 matching over 9 bases. The ends lost 8 bases at V and 2 bases at J; junction bases unmatched: 6. Germline V gives CDR1 SQVTM, CDR2 ANQGSEA. The CDR3 sequence is 13 residues long. The CDR3 DNA follows: TGCAGCAGTTACGGGACAGGGCAAGAGACCCAGTACTTC. It codes for CSSYGTGQETQYF.

This sequence joins TRBV9 and TRBJ2-6; D may be TRBD1 (6 bases). This CDR3 is built from 18 residues. Looked up from germline, CDR1 is SGDLS and CDR2 is YYNGEE. V gave up 3 bases and J gave up 2 bases, with 18 bases separating them. The CDR3 reads CASSANRQEGAGANVLTF. The CDR3, as DNA: TGTGCCAGCAGCGCAAACCGACAGGAAGGAGCTGGGGCCAACGTCCTGACTTTC.